Listed here is a single T cell receptor (beta chain). Its target antigen remains unknown. The sample holds no much larger clone one base away, and base qualities are not on file. The immunoSEQ Assay, a bias-controlled multiplex PCR, was used to amplify TCRbeta CDR3 regions from genomic DNA. The authors' analysis ran thus. Nucleated cell counts per sample were estimated from amplification of reference gene primers within the assay. To quantify the absolute abundance of each unique TCRbeta CDR3 rearrangement, sequence reads were collapsed and filtered. For each sample, productive Simpson clonality was calculated by taking the square root of Simpson's diversity index across productive rearrangements. Imported from immuneACCESS, the table was reduced by TCRdb to in-frame sequences with V and J called. These copies leave out some clones; in studies compared against another copy, an unresolved V gene accounts for under half, and the cause of the remainder is not known. The V and J calls and clone size come from that table; D and trimming were worked out from the DNA. The sample includes approximately 400,000 clones, with around 92% observed a single time. Over 1% of the sample is in the top ten clones.

This sample was taken from a study of blood T cell repertoires in COVID-19 (dated by TCRdb to 2018 to 2021). About the investigation overall: Collaborator samples came from the United States, Italy and Spain and covered acute and convalescent phases of COVID-19. The prospective study material was composed of cDNA or gDNA derived from T cells, B-cell-depleted T cells, or PBMCs. Subjects who had been exposed to COVID-19, were actively infected with it, or had recovered from it provided the deeply sampled blood TCRbeta repertoires that made up the dataset. The repertoires were released in a freely available public database meant as a resource for research on the immune response to SARS-CoV-2. Samples came from the ongoing ImmuneRACE study (first 160 participants) plus 1,254 subjects from 6 global collaborators. The sample metadata nearly always contained a de-identified subject ID, COVID-19 status, age in years and sex. Where available, HLA class I and class II types were obtained from metadata supplied by the sample provider rather than from assay-based typing. Study-wide findings and limitations: Clinical and demographic metadata were provided uncurated, with the amount varying by source and participant.

The CDR3 starts with the cysteine, ends with the phenylalanine, and has 13 residues. Just the 39-base CDR3 DNA is kept, in frame starting at base 1. Looking up the germline V gene yields CDR1 MDHEN and CDR2 SYDVKM. V is clipped by 5 bases and J by 0 bases, and the sequence between their germline boundaries is 7 bases long. Whole blood was collected in K2EDTA tubes by collaborating institutions according to the institutions' own protocols. For TCRbeta analysis, collaborators shipped samples in one of three forms: frozen whole blood, isolated PBMCs, or DNA extracted from either of those sample types. The chain is assembled from TRBV28 and TRBJ1-2, with no confident D gene call. The sequenced sample was peripheral blood. The TCR sequence derives from a man aged 35-49 years with acute or convalescent COVID-19. In nucleotide form, the sequence is TGTGCCAGCAGTACAAACCCTAACTATGGCTACACCTTC. This translates into CASSTNPNYGYTF.